A selection of T cell receptor beta chains follows, all from one sample in a study of T cell changes during pregnancy in multiple sclerosis. Generated by immunoSEQ multiplex PCR, the TCRdb table keeps only in-frame clones and is missing some. The table lists around 40,000 clones, approximately 92% of them singletons, with 26% in the top ten. The sequencing used CD8+ T cells from peripheral blood mononuclear cells, collected before pregnancy. The receptors come from a female donor with multiple sclerosis, enrolled in a pregnancy study. The CDR3 runs from the conserved cysteine through the conserved F or W. The D gene is left open where the match is weak. The listing skips clone size in some rows; elsewhere it reads once, few, many or a size class.

TRBJ2-7 NA NA TRBV14 CASSQGRSGAYEQYF TGTGCCAGCAGCCAAGGGCGGTCCGGGGCCTACGAGCAGTACTTC
TRBJ2-2 few NA TRBV19 CASSMTAGGTGELFF TGTGCCAGTAGTATGACAGCCGGAGGGACCGGGGAGCTGTTTTTT
TRBJ2-3 NA TRBD2 TRBV28 CATPGTSGAPALDTQYF TGTGCCACACCCGGGACTAGCGGGGCTCCGGCCTTAGATACGCAGTATTTT
TRBJ2-1 NA TRBD2 TRBV5-1 CASSPNTGGITYNEQFF TGCGCCAGCAGCCCAAATACCGGGGGGATCACCTACAATGAGCAGTTCTTC
TRBJ1-4 once NA TRBV6-6 CASSYELRGEKLFF TGTGCCAGCAGTTACGAACTGAGGGGGGAAAAACTGTTTTTT
TRBJ1-2 once NA TRBV9 CASSVGGVGGYTF TGTGCCAGCAGCGTGGGAGGGGTGGGGGGCTACACCTTC
TRBJ2-1 NA NA TRBV5-5 CASSLFDTGSYNEQFF TGTGCCAGCAGCTTATTCGATACGGGCTCCTACAATGAGCAGTTCTTC
TRBJ2-7 NA NA TRBV23-1 CASSHTENRESGGEQYF TGCGCCAGCAGTCATACCGAAAACAGGGAATCGGGGGGCGAGCAGTACTTC
TRBJ2-7 NA NA TRBV2 CASSEQAYEQYF TGTGCCAGCAGCGAACAGGCCTACGAGCAGTACTTC
TRBJ1-1 NA NA TRBV2 CASRAGKNTEAFF TGTGCCAGCAGAGCCGGGAAGAACACTGAAGCTTTCTTT
TRBJ2-5 NA TRBD1 TRBV6-5 CASSQGTGGLETQYF TGTGCCAGCAGTCAAGGGACAGGGGGCCTGGAGACCCAGTACTTC
TRBJ1-5 NA NA TRBV9 CASSVAGGNQPQHF TGTGCCAGCAGCGTAGCCGGGGGGAATCAGCCCCAGCATTTT
TRBJ1-1 NA NA TRBV7-9 CASSPGGTEAFF TGTGCCAGCAGCCCCGGAGGCACCGAAGCTTTCTTT
TRBJ1-5 NA NA TRBV5-4 CASSLGPGHQQPQHF TGTGCCAGCAGCTTGGGGCCAGGGCACCAACAGCCCCAGCATTTT
TRBJ1-1 few TRBD1 TRBV9 CASSGTGDTEAFF TGTGCCAGCAGTGGGACAGGGGACACTGAAGCTTTCTTT
TRBJ2-2 NA TRBD2 TRBV11-1 CASSLRGRNTGELFF TGTGCCAGCAGCTTACGCGGGAGAAACACCGGGGAGCTGTTTTTT
TRBJ1-1 once TRBD1 TRBV10-3 CATEDRGKSGRNTEAFF TGTGCCACCGAAGACAGGGGGAAGAGTGGGAGGAACACTGAAGCTTTCTTT
TRBJ1-5 NA NA TRBV9 CASSGGAQGAQHF TGTGCCAGCTCGGGGGGGGCCCAGGGAGCCCAGCATTTT
TRBJ1-5 NA TRBD1 TRBV19 CASSPRTGGNQPQHF TGTGCCAGTAGTCCAAGGACAGGAGGAAATCAGCCCCAGCATTTT
TRBJ2-1 NA NA TRBV27 CASSLGGYNEQFF TGTGCCAGCAGTTTGGGGGGATACAATGAGCAGTTCTTC
TRBJ1-4 NA NA TRBV2 CANRENLGGGSEKLFF TGTGCCAATCGTGAAAATCTAGGGGGGGGCAGTGAAAAACTGTTTTTT
TRBJ2-7 NA NA TRBV15 CATSQFLRYEQYF TGTGCCACCAGCCAGTTCCTGAGGTACGAGCAGTACTTC
TRBJ1-2 NA NA TRBV25-1 CASSGGGNGYTF TGTGCCAGCAGTGGGGGGGGAAATGGCTACACCTTC
TRBJ2-5 NA NA TRBV4-1 CASSQDRTSQETQYF TGCGCCAGCAGCCAAGATCGAACATCTCAAGAGACCCAGTACTTC
TRBJ2-7 NA TRBD1 TRBV27 CASSPGQGAREQYF TGTGCCAGCAGTCCGGGACAGGGGGCGCGGGAGCAGTACTTC
TRBJ2-7 NA TRBD1 TRBV5-5 CASSLEQGAYEQYF TGTGCCAGCAGCTTGGAACAGGGGGCCTACGAGCAGTACTTC
TRBJ1-1 NA TRBD1 TRBV4-1 CASSPRQGWTEAFF TGCGCCAGCAGCCCCCGACAGGGATGGACTGAAGCTTTCTTT
TRBJ1-1 NA NA TRBV15 CATSMGRGAFF TGTGCCACCAGCATGGGCAGGGGAGCTTTCTTT
TRBJ1-1 NA NA TRBV2 CASSDRVNTEAFF TGTGCCAGCAGTGACAGGGTAAACACTGAAGCTTTCTTT
TRBJ1-5 NA NA TRBV7-9 CASSLRSNQPQHF TGTGCCAGCAGCTTACGGAGCAATCAGCCCCAGCATTTT
TRBJ2-2 few TRBD1 TRBV30 CAWSVTGAGELFF TGTGCCTGGAGTGTAACAGGGGCCGGGGAGCTGTTTTTT
TRBJ1-2 NA NA TRBV28 CASSLWASNYGYTF TGTGCCAGCAGTTTATGGGCCTCTAACTATGGCTACACCTTC
TRBJ2-5 NA TRBD1 TRBV28 CASSHRDRGRVKTQYF TGTGCCAGCAGTCACCGGGACAGGGGTAGAGTGAAGACCCAGTACTTC
TRBJ2-7 NA TRBD1 TRBV6-1 CASSEAWQGAQAEQYF TGTGCCAGCAGTGAAGCGTGGCAGGGGGCTCAGGCCGAGCAGTACTTC
TRBJ1-2 once TRBD1 TRBV15 CATSRDGDRGKDGYTF TGTGCCACCAGCAGAGATGGGGACAGGGGTAAGGATGGCTACACCTTC
TRBJ1-3 NA NA TRBV27 CASSYRARSGNTIYF TGTGCCAGCAGTTACAGGGCAAGATCTGGAAACACCATATATTTT
TRBJ2-4 once NA TRBV4-1 CASSQETTRAGNIQYF TGCGCCAGCAGCCAAGAGACCACCCGGGCGGGGAACATTCAGTACTTC
TRBJ2-7 NA TRBD1 TRBV9 CASSEATGTYEQYF TGTGCCAGCAGCGAGGCGACAGGGACCTACGAGCAGTACTTC
TRBJ2-1 NA TRBD1 TRBV9 CASSEGQSVGNEQFF TGTGCCAGCAGCGAGGGACAGTCCGTAGGGAATGAGCAGTTCTTC
TRBJ1-1 NA NA TRBV6-5 CASSYGSTEAFF TGTGCCAGCAGTTACGGGAGCACTGAAGCTTTCTTT
TRBJ1-5 few NA TRBV2 CASRGMAQHF TGTGCCAGCAGGGGCATGGCCCAGCATTTT
TRBJ2-2 NA TRBD2 TRBV7-9 CASSSRTSGGATGELFF TGTGCCAGCAGCTCTCGGACTAGCGGGGGGGCAACCGGGGAGCTGTTTTTT
TRBJ1-1 NA TRBD1 TRBV7-7 CAFCRTGTGGVNTEAFF TGTGCTTTTTGTCGGACCGGGACAGGGGGAGTGAACACTGAAGCTTTCTTT
TRBJ2-7 NA NA TRBV7-9 CASSLSGLSSYEQYF TGTGCCAGCAGCTTGTCGGGGTTAAGCTCCTACGAGCAGTACTTC
TRBJ2-2 NA NA TRBV28 CASSLRLTSPGELFF TGTGCCAGCAGTTTGCGACTCACCTCCCCGGGGGAGCTGTTTTTT
TRBJ1-6 NA NA TRBV9 CASSGRSEAAPLHF TGTGCCAGCAGCGGACGTTCTGAGGCAGCACCCCTCCACTTT
TRBJ1-1 NA NA TRBV11-2 CASSFTGEAFF TGTGCCAGCAGCTTTACCGGGGAAGCTTTCTTT
TRBJ1-1 NA TRBD1 TRBV5-6 CASSLAGTGGNTEAFF TGTGCCAGCAGCTTGGCGGGGACAGGGGGGAACACTGAAGCTTTCTTT
TRBJ2-3 NA NA TRBV11-2 CASSPYRLGEDTQYF TGTGCCAGCAGCCCCTATCGGCTTGGAGAAGATACGCAGTATTTT
TRBJ2-1 NA TRBD1 TRBV6-5 CASSYTQGIGYNEQFF TGTGCCAGCAGTTACACACAGGGGATCGGATACAATGAGCAGTTCTTC